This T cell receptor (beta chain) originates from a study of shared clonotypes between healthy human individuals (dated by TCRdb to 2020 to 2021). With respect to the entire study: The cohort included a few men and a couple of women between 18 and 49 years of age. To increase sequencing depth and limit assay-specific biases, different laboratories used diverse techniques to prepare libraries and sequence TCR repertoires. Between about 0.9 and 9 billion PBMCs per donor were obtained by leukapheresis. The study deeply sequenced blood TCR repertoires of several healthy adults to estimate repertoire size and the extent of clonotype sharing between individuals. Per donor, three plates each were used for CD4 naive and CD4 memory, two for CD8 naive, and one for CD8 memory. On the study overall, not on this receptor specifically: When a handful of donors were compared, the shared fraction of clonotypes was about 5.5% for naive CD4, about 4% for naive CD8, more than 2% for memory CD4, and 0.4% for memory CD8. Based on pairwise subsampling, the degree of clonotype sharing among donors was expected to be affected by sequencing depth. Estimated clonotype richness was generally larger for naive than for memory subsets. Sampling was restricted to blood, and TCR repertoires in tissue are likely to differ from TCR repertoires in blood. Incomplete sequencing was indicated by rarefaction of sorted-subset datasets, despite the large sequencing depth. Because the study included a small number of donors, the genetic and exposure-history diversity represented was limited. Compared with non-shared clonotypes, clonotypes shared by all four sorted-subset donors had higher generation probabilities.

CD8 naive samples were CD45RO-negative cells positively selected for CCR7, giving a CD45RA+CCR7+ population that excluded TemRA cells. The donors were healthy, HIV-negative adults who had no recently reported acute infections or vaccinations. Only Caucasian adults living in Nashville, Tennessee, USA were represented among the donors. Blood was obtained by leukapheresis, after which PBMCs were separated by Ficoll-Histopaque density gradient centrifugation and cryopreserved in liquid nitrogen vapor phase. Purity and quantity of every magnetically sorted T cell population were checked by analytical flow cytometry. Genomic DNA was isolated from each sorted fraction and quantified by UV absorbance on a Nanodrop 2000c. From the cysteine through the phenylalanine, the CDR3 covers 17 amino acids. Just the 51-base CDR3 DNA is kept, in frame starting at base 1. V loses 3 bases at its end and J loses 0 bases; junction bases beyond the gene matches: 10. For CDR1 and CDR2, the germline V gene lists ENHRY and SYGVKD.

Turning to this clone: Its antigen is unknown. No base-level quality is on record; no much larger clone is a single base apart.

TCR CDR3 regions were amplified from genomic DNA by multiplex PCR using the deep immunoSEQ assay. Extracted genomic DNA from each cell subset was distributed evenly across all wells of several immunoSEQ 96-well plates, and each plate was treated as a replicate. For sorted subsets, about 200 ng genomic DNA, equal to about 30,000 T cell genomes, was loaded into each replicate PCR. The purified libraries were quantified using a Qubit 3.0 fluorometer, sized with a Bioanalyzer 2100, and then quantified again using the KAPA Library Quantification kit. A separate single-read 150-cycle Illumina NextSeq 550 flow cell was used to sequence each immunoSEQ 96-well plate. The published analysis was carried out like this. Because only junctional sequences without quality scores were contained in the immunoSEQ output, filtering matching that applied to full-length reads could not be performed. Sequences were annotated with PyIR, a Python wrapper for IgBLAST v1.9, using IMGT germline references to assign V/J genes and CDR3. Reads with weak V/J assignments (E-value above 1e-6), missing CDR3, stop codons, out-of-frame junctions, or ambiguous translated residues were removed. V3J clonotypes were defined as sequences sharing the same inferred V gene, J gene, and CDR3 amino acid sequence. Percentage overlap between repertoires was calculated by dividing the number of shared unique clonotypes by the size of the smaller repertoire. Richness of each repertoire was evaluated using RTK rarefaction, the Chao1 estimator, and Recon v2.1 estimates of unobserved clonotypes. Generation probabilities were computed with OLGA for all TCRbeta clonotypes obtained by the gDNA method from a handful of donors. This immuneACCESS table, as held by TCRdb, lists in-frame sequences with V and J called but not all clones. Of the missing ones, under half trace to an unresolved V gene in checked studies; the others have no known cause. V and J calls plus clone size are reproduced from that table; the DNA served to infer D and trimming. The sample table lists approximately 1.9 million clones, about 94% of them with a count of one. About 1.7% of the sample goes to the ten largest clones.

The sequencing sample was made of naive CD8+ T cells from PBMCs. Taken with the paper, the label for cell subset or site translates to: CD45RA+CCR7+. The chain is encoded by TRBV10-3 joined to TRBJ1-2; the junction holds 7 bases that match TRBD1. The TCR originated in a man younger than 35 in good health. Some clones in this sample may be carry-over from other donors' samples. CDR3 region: CAISDPGTAYSNYGYTF. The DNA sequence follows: TGTGCCATCAGTGACCCTGGGACAGCATACTCTAACTATGGCTACACCTTC.